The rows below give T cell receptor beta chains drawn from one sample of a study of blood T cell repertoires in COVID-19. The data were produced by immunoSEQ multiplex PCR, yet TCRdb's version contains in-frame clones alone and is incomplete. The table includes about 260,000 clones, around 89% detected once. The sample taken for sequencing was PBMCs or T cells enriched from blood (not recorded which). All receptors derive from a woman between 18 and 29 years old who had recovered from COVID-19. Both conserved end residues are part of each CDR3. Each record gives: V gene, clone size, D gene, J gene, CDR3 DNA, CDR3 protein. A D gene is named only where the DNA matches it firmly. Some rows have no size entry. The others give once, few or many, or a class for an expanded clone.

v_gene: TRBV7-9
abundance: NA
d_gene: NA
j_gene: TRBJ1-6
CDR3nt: TGTGCCAGCGAAGGGACACTCCTAAATTCACCCCTCCACTTT
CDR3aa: CASEGTLLNSPLHF

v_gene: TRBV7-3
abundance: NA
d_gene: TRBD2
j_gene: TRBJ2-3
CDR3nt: TGTGCCAGCAGCTTGGGACTAGACACAGATACGCAGTATTTT
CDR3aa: CASSLGLDTDTQYF

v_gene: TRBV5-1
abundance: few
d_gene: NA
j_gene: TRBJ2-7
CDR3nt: TGCGCCAGCAGTCACTCAGGTTCCTACGAGCAGTACTTC
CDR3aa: CASSHSGSYEQYF

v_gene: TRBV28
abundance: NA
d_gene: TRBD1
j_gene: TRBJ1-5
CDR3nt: TGTGCCAGCAGTTATCTGGGACAGGAGGTTGGTCAGCCCCAGCATTTT
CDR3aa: CASSYLGQEVGQPQHF

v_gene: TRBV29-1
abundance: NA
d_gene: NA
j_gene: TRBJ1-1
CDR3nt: TGCAGCGTCACGCGAGCGGGAATGAACACTGAAGCTTTCTTT
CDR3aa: CSVTRAGMNTEAFF

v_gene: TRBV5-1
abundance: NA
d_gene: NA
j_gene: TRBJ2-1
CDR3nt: TGCGCCAGCAGCTCCTTCACGGGATTCTCCTACAATGAGCAGTTCTTC
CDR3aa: CASSSFTGFSYNEQFF

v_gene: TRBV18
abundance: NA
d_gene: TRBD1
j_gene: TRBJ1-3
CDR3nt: TGTGCCAGCTCAAGGACAGGTTCTGGAAACACCATATATTTT
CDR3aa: CASSRTGSGNTIYF

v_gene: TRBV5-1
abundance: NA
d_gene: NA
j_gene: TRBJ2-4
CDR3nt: TGCGCCAGCAGCCCCGGACTGGGCGGGGACATTCAGTACTTC
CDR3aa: CASSPGLGGDIQYF

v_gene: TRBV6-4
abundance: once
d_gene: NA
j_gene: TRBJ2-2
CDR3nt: TGTGCCAGCAGTGAACTTAGACAGTCCGGGGAGCTGTTTTTT
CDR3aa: CASSELRQSGELFF

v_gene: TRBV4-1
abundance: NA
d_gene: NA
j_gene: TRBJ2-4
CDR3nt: TGCGCCAGCAGAGTGGTCGTTGGGCCCAAAAACATTCAGTACTTC
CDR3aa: CASRVVVGPKNIQYF

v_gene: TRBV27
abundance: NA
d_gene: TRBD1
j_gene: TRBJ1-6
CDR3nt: TGTGCCAGCAGTTTAGGAGGACAGGGGGCTTCACCCCTCCACTTT
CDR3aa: CASSLGGQGASPLHF

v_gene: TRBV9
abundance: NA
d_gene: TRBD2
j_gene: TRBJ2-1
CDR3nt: TGTGCCAGCAGCGTATCGGGACTAGCCTACAATGAGCAGTTCTTC
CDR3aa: CASSVSGLAYNEQFF

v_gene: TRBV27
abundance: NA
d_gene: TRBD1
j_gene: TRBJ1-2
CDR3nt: TGTGCCAGCAGTAAACAGGGGAATGGCTACACCTTC
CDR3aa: CASSKQGNGYTF

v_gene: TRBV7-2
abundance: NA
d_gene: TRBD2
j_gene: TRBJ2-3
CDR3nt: TGTGCCAGCAGACGTAGCGGGGGCTTCACAGATACGCAGTATTTT
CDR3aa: CASRRSGGFTDTQYF

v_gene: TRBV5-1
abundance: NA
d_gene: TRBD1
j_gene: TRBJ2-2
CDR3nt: TGCGCCAGCAGTTTCGGACAGGCCGGGGAGCTGTTTTTT
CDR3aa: CASSFGQAGELFF

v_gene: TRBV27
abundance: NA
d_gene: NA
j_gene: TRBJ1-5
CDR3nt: TGTGCCAGCAGTTTTCAGGGGAGCAATCAGCCCCAGCATTTT
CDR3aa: CASSFQGSNQPQHF

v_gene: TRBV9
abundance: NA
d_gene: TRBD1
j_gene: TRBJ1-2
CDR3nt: TGTGCCAGCAGCGCAACAGGGGGCTATGGCTACACCTTC
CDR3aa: CASSATGGYGYTF

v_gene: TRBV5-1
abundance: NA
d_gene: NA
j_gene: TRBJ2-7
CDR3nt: TGCGCCAGCAGCCCCTTGACAGGGAGGTACGAGCAGTACTTC
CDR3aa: CASSPLTGRYEQYF

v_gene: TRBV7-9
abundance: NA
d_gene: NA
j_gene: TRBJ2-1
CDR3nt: TGTGCCAGCAGAGAGTCAGGACTAAGCAATGAGCAGTTCTTC
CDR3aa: CASRESGLSNEQFF

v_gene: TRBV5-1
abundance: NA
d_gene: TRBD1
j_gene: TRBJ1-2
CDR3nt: TGCGCCAGCAGCTTAGGGGGCGCGAGCTATGGCTACACCTTC
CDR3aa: CASSLGGASYGYTF

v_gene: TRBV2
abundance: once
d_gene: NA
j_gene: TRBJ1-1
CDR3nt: TGTGCCAGCAGGCGTGGGCTGGGCAACACTGAAGCTTTCTTT
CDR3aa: CASRRGLGNTEAFF

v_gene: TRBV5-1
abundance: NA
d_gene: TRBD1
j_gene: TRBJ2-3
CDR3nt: TGCGCCAGCGGATACGGGGGGACAGGGATGGATACGCAGTATTTT
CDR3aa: CASGYGGTGMDTQYF

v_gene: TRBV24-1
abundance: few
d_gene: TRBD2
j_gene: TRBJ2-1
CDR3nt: TGTGCCACCAGTGATTCGAGCGGGGGGAACTACAATGAGCAGTTCTTC
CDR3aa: CATSDSSGGNYNEQFF

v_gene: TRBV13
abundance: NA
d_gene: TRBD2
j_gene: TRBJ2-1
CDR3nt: TGTGCCAGCAGCTTCTCTAAGACTAGCGGGGGAGAGCATGAGCAGTTCTTC
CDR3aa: CASSFSKTSGGEHEQFF

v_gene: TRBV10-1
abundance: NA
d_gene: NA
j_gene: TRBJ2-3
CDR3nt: TGCGCCAGCAGTGAGGTGGGGGCAAGTGCAGATACGCAGTATTTT
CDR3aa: CASSEVGASADTQYF

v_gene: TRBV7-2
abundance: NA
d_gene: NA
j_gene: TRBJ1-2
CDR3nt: TGTGCCAGCAGCTTCACCAGGGTGGGGCCCCTAGGCTATGGCTACACCTTC
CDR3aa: CASSFTRVGPLGYGYTF

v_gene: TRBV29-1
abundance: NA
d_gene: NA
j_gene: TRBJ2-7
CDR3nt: TGCAGCGTTGGGGAATGGACTGGTCCCTCCTACGAGCAGTACTTC
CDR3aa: CSVGEWTGPSYEQYF

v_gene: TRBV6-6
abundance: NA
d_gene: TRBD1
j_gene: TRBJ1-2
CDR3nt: TGTGCCAGCAGTTACTCTAAAGACAGGGACCGCTACACCTTC
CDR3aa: CASSYSKDRDRYTF

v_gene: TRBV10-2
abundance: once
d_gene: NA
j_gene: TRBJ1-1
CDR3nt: TGCGCCAGCTACCCGTTCCCCGGGGGGGCGCGGGACACTGAAGCTTTCTTT
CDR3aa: CASYPFPGGARDTEAFF

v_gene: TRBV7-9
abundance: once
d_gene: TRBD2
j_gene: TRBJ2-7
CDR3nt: TGTGCCAGCAGCTTTAAACGGGAGGGCGAGCAGTACTTC
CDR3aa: CASSFKREGEQYF

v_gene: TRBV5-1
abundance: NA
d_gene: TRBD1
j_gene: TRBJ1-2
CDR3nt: TGCGCCAGCAGCCTTAGACAGGGTTTTGACTATGGCTACACCTTC
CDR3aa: CASSLRQGFDYGYTF

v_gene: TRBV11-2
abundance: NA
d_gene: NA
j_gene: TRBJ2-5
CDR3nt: TGTGCCAGCAGCTTTAGTACGGTCGGGGGAGATGGGGAGACCCAGTACTTC
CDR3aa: CASSFSTVGGDGETQYF

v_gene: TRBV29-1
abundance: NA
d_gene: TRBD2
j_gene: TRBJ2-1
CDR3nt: TGCAGCGTCCCGGGGGGCAATGAGCAGTTCTTC
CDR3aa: CSVPGGNEQFF

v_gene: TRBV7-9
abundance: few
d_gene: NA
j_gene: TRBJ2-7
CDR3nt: TGTGCCAGCAGCGGGCAGGTGGACGAGCAGTACTTC
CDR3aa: CASSGQVDEQYF

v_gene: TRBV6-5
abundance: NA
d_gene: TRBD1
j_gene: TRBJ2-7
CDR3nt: TGTGCGACTACAGGGGCGCTTGGGAACGAGCAGTACTTC
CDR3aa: CATTGALGNEQYF

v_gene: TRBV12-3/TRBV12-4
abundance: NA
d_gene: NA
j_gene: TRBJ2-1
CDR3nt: TGTGCCAGCAGATACCGGGGGAATGAGCAGTTCTTC
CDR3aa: CASRYRGNEQFF

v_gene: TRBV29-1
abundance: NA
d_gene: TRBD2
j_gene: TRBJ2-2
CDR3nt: TGCAGCGTTGAAGGACTAGCGGGGGCGAACACCGGGGAGCTGTTTTTT
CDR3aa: CSVEGLAGANTGELFF

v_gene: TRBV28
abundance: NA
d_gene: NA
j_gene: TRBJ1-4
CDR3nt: TGTGCCAGCAGTTTATGGCAGGGTGAAAATGAAAAACTGTTTTTT
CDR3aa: CASSLWQGENEKLFF

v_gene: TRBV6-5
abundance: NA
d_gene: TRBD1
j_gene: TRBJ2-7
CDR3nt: TGTGCCAGCAGTTACTCCAAGGACAGGCTAACTTACGAGCAGTACTTC
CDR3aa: CASSYSKDRLTYEQYF

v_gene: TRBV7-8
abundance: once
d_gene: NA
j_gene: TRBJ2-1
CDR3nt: TGTGCCAGCAGCTTAGCCTCGGCTAGCGATGAGCAGTTCTTC
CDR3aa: CASSLASASDEQFF

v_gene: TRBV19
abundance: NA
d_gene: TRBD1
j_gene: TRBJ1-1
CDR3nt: TGTGCCAGTAGTTCGGGACAGCCGAACACTGAAGCTTTCTTT
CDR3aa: CASSSGQPNTEAFF

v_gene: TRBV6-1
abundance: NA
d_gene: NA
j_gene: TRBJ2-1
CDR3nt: TGTGCCAGCAGTGAATGGACAGCCAACAATGAGCAGTTCTTC
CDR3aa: CASSEWTANNEQFF

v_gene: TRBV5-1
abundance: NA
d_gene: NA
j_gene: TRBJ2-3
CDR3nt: TGCGCCAGCAGCTTATTCGGGAGTAAGGGAGATACGCAGTATTTT
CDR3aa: CASSLFGSKGDTQYF

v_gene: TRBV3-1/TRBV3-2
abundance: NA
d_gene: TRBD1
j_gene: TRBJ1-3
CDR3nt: TGTGCCAGCAGCTTGGGACAGGGGGCAATTTCTACCATATATTTT
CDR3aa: CASSLGQGAISTIYF

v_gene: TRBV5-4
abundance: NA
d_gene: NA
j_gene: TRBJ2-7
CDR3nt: TGTGCCAGCAGCTTGGAGGGGACTCGGGACGAGCAGTACTTC
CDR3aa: CASSLEGTRDEQYF

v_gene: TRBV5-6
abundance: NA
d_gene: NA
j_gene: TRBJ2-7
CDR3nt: TGTGCCAGCAGCTTGGCACGGGGGTTTTCCTACGAGCAGTACTTC
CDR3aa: CASSLARGFSYEQYF

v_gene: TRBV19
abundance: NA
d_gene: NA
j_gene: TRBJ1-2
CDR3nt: TGTGCCAGTAGTATAGCGGAGGGCTCCAACTATGGCTACACCTTC
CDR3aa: CASSIAEGSNYGYTF

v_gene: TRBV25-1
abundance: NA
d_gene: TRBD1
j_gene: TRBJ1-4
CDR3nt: TGTGCCAGCAGCGAATGGGACAGGGACGGGGAAAAACTGTTTTTT
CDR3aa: CASSEWDRDGEKLFF

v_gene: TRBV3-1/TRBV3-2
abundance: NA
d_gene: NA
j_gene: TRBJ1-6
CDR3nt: TGTGCCAGCAGCCAAGTCGCGCTTTCTCGTTCACCCCTCCACTTT
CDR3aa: CASSQVALSRSPLHF

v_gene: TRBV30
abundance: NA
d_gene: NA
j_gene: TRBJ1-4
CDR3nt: TGTGCCTGGAGCCGGTTCTCCGGTGAAAAACTGTTTTTT
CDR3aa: CAWSRFSGEKLFF

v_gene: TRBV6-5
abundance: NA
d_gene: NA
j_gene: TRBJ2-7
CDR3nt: TGTGCCAGCAGTTACTCGATTTTAGCCGGGGGAGGCGAGCAGTACTTC
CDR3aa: CASSYSILAGGGEQYF

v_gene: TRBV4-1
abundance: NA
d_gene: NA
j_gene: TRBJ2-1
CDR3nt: TGCGCCAGCAGCCAGCTCCTTAGCGACGAGCAGTTCTTC
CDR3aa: CASSQLLSDEQFF

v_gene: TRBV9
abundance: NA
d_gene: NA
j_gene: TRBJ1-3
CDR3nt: TGTGCCAGCAGCCCTAGTACCAGCTCTGGAAACACCATATATTTT
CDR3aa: CASSPSTSSGNTIYF

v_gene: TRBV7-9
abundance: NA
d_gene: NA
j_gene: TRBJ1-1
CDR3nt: TGTGCCAGCAGCTTAGCACAGATCATGAACACTGAAGCTTTCTTT
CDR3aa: CASSLAQIMNTEAFF

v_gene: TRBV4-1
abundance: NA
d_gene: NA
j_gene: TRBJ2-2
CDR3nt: TGCGCCAGCAGAAATCAGGGGAAATCGAACACCGGGGAGCTGTTTTTT
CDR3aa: CASRNQGKSNTGELFF

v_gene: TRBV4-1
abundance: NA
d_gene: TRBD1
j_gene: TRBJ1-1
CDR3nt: TGCGCCAGCAGACACGGCTACAGGGGTTCGGGGAACAGCACTGAAGCTTTCTTT
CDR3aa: CASRHGYRGSGNSTEAFF

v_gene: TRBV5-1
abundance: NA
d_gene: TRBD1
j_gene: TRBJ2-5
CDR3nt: TGCGCCAGCAGCTTCCCGACAGGGCAAGAGACCCAGTACTTC
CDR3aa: CASSFPTGQETQYF

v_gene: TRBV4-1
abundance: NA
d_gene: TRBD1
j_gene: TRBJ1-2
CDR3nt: TGCGCCAGCAGCCACCCAACCGGGACAGGGCCGGGTGGCTACACCTTC
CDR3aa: CASSHPTGTGPGGYTF

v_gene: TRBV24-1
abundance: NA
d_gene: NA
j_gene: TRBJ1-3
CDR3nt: TGTGCCACCAGCCCCCCGGCGCGGAGCTCTGGAAACACCATATATTTT
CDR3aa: CATSPPARSSGNTIYF